The T cell receptor beta chain described here comes from a study of OX40 agonist ivuxolimab in advanced cancers. Looking at the study overall: Ivuxolimab, which targeted the costimulatory receptor OX40 (CD134), was an agonistic, fully human IgG2 monoclonal antibody. Partial responses occurred in three dose-escalation patients, of whom one had hepatocellular carcinoma and two had cutaneous melanoma. Peripheral TCRbeta sequencing was intended to test whether TCR sequence diversity was altered and clonal T-cell expansion was caused by ivuxolimab. A male proportion of under 85% and a mean age of approximately 62 years, ranging from about 20 to 80, were recorded for the dose-escalation cohort. The paper covers the monotherapy dose-escalation part of the phase I ivuxolimab trial, which included N of about 51 patients. Of the approximately 50 dose-escalation patients, hepatocellular carcinoma was present in 19, melanoma in about 15, renal cell carcinoma in 9 and head and neck cancer in 9. Prior anti-PD-1, anti-PD-L1 or anti-CTLA-4 therapy was permitted, and checkpoint inhibitors had been received by approximately 39% of dose-escalation patients. Intravenous ivuxolimab was administered to patients every 2 weeks at six dose levels: 0.01, 0.1, 0.3, 1.5, 3 and 10 mg/kg.

Study-wide conclusions, independent of this receptor: Partial responders in the 0.1-3.0 mg/kg groups had among the lowest normalized peripheral clonal expansion, especially among CD8+ T cells. On average, CD8+ T cells showed more expanded clones than CD4+ T cells after ivuxolimab. At doses of 0.1 to 3.0 mg/kg, clonal expansion of both CD4+ and CD8+ blood T cells was observed from baseline to week 6. Low levels of normalized T-cell clonal expansion were also seen in some patients who did not respond. Which antigens the clonally expanded peripheral T cells were specific for was not determined.

To sequence the TCRbeta CDR3 region, genomic DNA was isolated from the sorted cells. The immunoSEQ Assay was used for sequencing of TCRbeta CDR3 regions. TCRdb retrieved this table from immuneACCESS and kept in-frame rearrangements only. Not all clones are present; in checked studies, unresolved V genes account for under half, and no reason is known for the remainder. The sample table lists under 80,000 clones, roughly 80% of them with a count of one. In total, the top ten clones hold 1.1% of the sample. CDR1 LNHDA and CDR2 SQIVND are derived from the germline V gene (reference sequence). V is cut by 7 bases and J by 2 bases, and the space between the germline ends is 18 bases. The CDR3, from cysteine to phenylalanine, totals 16 residues. The sequence is cut down to CDR3 DNA, 48 bases in frame from base 1. To note about this clone: What this receptor recognizes is not known. The sample holds no much larger clone one base away, and base qualities are not on file.

Patients with a history of autoimmune disease or receiving systemic immunosuppression were excluded from the trial. Peripheral blood for TCR sequencing was collected from all dose cohorts at baseline, on cycle 4 day 1, and on cycle 7 day 1. Samples came from an open-label, multicenter, first-in-human phase I dose-escalation trial of ivuxolimab. The trial enrolled adults with locally advanced or metastatic head and neck squamous cell, hepatocellular, melanoma or renal cell carcinoma. Before TCR sequencing, CD4+ T cells and CD8+ T cells from peripheral blood were sorted into separate populations. The sample in question was CD4+ or CD8+ T cells sorted from blood, obtained in a trial of the OX40 agonist ivuxolimab. The sequence links TRBV19 to TRBJ1-5, with a tentative D gene TRBD1 over 6 matching bases. This sequence was found in an adult with an advanced solid tumor such as melanoma, head and neck, liver or kidney cancer. The CDR3 here reads CASTPVGGAGNQPQHF. The bases are TGTGCCAGTACCCCGGTTGGGGGCGCGGGCAATCAGCCCCAGCATTTT.